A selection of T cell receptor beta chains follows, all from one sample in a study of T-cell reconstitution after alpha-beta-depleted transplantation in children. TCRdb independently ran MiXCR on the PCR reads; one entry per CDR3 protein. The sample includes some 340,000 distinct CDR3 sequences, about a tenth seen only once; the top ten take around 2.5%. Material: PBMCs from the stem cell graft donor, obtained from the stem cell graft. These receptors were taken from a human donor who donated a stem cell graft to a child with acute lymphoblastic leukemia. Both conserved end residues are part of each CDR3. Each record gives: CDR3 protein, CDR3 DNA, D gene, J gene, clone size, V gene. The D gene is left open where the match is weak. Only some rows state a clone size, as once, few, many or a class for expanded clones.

CDR3 protein: CASSLPTSGSFHEQIF
CDR3 DNA: TGTGCCAGCAGTTTACCGACTAGCGGGAGTTTCCATGAGCAGATCTTC
D gene: TRBD2
J gene: TRBJ2-1
clone size: NA
V gene: TRBV28

CDR3 protein: CSVDSGRALNEQFF
CDR3 DNA: TGCAGCGTTGATAGCGGGAGGGCCTTGAATGAGCAGTTCTTC
D gene: TRBD2
J gene: TRBJ2-1
clone size: many
V gene: TRBV29-1

CDR3 protein: CSAAEISKNIQYF
CDR3 DNA: TGCAGCGCCGCGGAGATTTCCAAAAACATTCAGTACTTC
D gene: NA
J gene: TRBJ2-4
clone size: many
V gene: TRBV29-1

CDR3 protein: CASSLAGQYHNEQFF
CDR3 DNA: TGCGCCAGCAGCTTAGCCGGCCAGTATCACAATGAGCAGTTCTTC
D gene: NA
J gene: TRBJ2-1
clone size: NA
V gene: TRBV5-1

CDR3 protein: CASSSIGQGADEQYF
CDR3 DNA: TGTGCCAGCAGTTCTATCGGACAGGGGGCCGACGAGCAGTACTTC
D gene: TRBD1
J gene: TRBJ2-7
clone size: few
V gene: TRBV28

CDR3 protein: CASSSDRAQETQYF
CDR3 DNA: TGTGCCAGCAGTTCGGACAGGGCCCAAGAGACCCAGTACTTC
D gene: TRBD1
J gene: TRBJ2-5
clone size: few
V gene: TRBV7-8

CDR3 protein: CASSLASRGWDTQYF
CDR3 DNA: TGTGCCAGCAGTTTAGCTTCTAGGGGGTGGGATACGCAGTATTTT
D gene: NA
J gene: TRBJ2-3
clone size: few
V gene: TRBV12-3/TRBV12-4

CDR3 protein: CASSWFGADTQYF
CDR3 DNA: TGTGCCAGCAGCTGGTTCGGGGCGGATACGCAGTATTTT
D gene: NA
J gene: TRBJ2-3
clone size: few
V gene: TRBV7-3

CDR3 protein: CSARVGPETQYF
CDR3 DNA: TGCAGTGCTAGGGTGGGACCAGAGACCCAGTACTTC
D gene: NA
J gene: TRBJ2-5
clone size: few
V gene: TRBV20-1

CDR3 protein: CASSSSTGAETQYF
CDR3 DNA: TGTGCCAGCAGCTCGTCGACAGGGGCCGAGACCCAGTACTTC
D gene: TRBD1
J gene: TRBJ2-5
clone size: NA
V gene: TRBV7-3

CDR3 protein: CASSPHRGGDPYNEQFF
CDR3 DNA: TGCGCCAGCAGCCCTCACAGGGGGGGGGACCCCTACAATGAGCAGTTCTTC
D gene: NA
J gene: TRBJ2-1
clone size: few
V gene: TRBV5-1

CDR3 protein: CASSRRGPGRAYDEQFF
CDR3 DNA: TGTGCCAGCAGCCGTAGGGGGCCCGGGAGGGCCTATGATGAGCAGTTCTTC
D gene: NA
J gene: TRBJ2-1
clone size: few
V gene: TRBV7-9

CDR3 protein: CASSLAGSGRGSIEQFF
CDR3 DNA: TGCGCCAGCAGCTTGGCCGGTAGCGGGAGAGGAAGCATTGAGCAGTTCTTC
D gene: TRBD2
J gene: TRBJ2-1
clone size: once
V gene: TRBV5-1

CDR3 protein: CASSALTGPTEAFF
CDR3 DNA: TGTGCCAGCAGTGCGTTGACAGGACCCACTGAAGCTTTCTTT
D gene: NA
J gene: TRBJ1-1
clone size: few
V gene: TRBV6-2/TRBV6-3

CDR3 protein: CSAILATEISEQYF
CDR3 DNA: TGCAGTGCTATATTAGCGACAGAAATAAGCGAGCAGTACTTC
D gene: NA
J gene: TRBJ2-7
clone size: NA
V gene: TRBV20-1

CDR3 protein: CSVQGFETQYF
CDR3 DNA: TGCAGCGTTCAAGGATTTGAGACCCAGTACTTC
D gene: NA
J gene: TRBJ2-5
clone size: NA
V gene: TRBV29-1

CDR3 protein: CASRAGWNTGELFF
CDR3 DNA: TGTGCCAGCAGAGCAGGGTGGAACACCGGGGAGCTGTTTTTT
D gene: NA
J gene: TRBJ2-2
clone size: few
V gene: TRBV28

CDR3 protein: CASSFWETQYF
CDR3 DNA: TGTGCCAGCAGTTTCTGGGAGACCCAGTACTTC
D gene: NA
J gene: TRBJ2-5
clone size: many
V gene: TRBV12-3/TRBV12-4

CDR3 protein: CASSSGRATDTQYF
CDR3 DNA: TGCGCCAGTTCTAGCGGGAGAGCTACCGATACGCAGTATTTT
D gene: TRBD2
J gene: TRBJ2-3
clone size: many
V gene: TRBV5-1

CDR3 protein: CASSSAVVTGELFF
CDR3 DNA: TGCGCCAGCAGCTCCGCGGTTGTCACCGGGGAGCTGTTTTTT
D gene: NA
J gene: TRBJ2-2
clone size: few
V gene: TRBV5-1

CDR3 protein: CASSFLRDSTLYNEQFF
CDR3 DNA: TGTGCCAGCAGTTTTTTGCGGGATTCCACCCTTTACAATGAGCAGTTCTTC
D gene: NA
J gene: TRBJ2-1
clone size: NA
V gene: TRBV28

CDR3 protein: CASSLMENTEAFF
CDR3 DNA: TGTGCCAGCAGCTTAATGGAAAACACTGAAGCTTTCTTT
D gene: NA
J gene: TRBJ1-1
clone size: many
V gene: TRBV7-3

CDR3 protein: CATAIGTGLNTEAFF
CDR3 DNA: TGTGCCACGGCGATTGGGACAGGGCTGAACACTGAAGCTTTCTTT
D gene: TRBD1
J gene: TRBJ1-1
clone size: few
V gene: TRBV27

CDR3 protein: CATEREGLGEQFF
CDR3 DNA: TGTGCCACCGAGCGGGAGGGGTTAGGGGAGCAGTTCTTC
D gene: TRBD2
J gene: TRBJ2-1
clone size: few
V gene: TRBV24-1